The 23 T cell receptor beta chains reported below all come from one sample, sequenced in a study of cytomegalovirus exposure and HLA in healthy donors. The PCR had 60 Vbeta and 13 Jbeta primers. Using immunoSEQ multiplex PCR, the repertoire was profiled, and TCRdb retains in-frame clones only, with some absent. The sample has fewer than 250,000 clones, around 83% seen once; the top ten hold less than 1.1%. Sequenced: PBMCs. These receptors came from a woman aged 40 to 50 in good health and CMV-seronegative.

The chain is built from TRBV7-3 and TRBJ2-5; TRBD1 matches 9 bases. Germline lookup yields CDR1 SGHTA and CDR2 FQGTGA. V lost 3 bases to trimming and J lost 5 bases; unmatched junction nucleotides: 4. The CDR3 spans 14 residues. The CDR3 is CASSLGTGLETQYF. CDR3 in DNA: TGTGCCAGCAGCTTGGGGACAGGGTTGGAGACCCAGTACTTC.

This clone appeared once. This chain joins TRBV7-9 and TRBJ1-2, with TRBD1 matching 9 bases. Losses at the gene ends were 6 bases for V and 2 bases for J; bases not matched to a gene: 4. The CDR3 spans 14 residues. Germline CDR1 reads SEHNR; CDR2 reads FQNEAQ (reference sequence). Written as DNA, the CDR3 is TGTGCCAGCAGTTCGGGACAGGGAAACTATGGCTACACCTTC. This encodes CASSSGQGNYGYTF. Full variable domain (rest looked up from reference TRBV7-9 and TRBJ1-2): DTGVSQNPRHKITKRGQNVTFRCDPISEHNRLYWYRQTLGQGPEFLTYFQNEAQLEKSRLLSDRFSAERPKGSFSTLEIQRTEQGDSAMYLCASSSGQGNYGYTFGSGTRLTVV.

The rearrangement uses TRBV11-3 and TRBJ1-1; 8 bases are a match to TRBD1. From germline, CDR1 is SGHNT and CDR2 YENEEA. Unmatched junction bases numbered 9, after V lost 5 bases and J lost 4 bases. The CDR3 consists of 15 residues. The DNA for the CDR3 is TGTGCCAGCAGCCCCCCCCGACAGGGGCGCACTGAAGCTTTCTTT. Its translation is CASSPPRQGRTEAFF.

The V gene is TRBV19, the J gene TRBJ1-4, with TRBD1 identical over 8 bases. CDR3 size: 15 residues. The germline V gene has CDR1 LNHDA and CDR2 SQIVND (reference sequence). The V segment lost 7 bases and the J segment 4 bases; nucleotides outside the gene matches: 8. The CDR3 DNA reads TGTGCCAGTAAGCGGACAGGGTCTTATAATGAAAAACTGTTTTTT. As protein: CASKRTGSYNEKLFF. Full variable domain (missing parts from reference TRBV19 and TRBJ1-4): DGGITQSPKYLFRKEGQNVTLSCEQNLNHDAMYWYRQDPGQGLRLIYYSQIVNDFQKGDIAEGYSVSREKKESFPLTVTSAQKNPTAFYLCASKRTGSYNEKLFFGSGTQLSVL.

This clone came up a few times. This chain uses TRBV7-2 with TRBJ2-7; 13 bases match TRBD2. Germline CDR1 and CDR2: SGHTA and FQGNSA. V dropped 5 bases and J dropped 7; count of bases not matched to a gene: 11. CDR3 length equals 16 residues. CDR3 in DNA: TGTGCCAGCAGCCTCCTACTAGCGGGAGGGCCGGGGGAGCAGTACTTC. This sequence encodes CASSLLLAGGPGEQYF.

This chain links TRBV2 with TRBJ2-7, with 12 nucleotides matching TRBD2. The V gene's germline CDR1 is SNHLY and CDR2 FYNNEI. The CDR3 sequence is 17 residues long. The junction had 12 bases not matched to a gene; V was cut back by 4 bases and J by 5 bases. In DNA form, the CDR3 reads TGTGCCAGCAGTGCCACGGCGGCTAGCGGGAGGGCCCACGAGCAGTACTTC. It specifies CASSATAASGRAHEQYF.

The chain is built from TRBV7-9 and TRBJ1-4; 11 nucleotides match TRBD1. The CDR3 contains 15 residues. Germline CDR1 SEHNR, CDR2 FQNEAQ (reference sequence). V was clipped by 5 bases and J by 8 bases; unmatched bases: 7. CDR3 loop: CASSLGGTGGEKLFF. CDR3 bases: TGTGCCAGCAGCCTGGGCGGGACAGGGGGAGAAAAACTGTTTTTT.

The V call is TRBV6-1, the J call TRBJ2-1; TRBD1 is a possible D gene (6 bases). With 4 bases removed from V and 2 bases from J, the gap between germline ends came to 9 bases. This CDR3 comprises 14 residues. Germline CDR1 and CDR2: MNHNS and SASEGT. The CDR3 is CASSAWTAYNEQFF. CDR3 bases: TGTGCCAGCAGTGCCTGGACAGCCTACAATGAGCAGTTCTTC.

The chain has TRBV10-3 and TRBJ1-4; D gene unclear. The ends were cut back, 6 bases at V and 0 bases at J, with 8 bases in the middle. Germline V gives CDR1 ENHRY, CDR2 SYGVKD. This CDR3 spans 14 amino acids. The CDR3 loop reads CAIRSEATNEKLFF. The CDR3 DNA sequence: TGTGCCATCAGGTCGGAGGCAACTAATGAAAAACTGTTTTTT.

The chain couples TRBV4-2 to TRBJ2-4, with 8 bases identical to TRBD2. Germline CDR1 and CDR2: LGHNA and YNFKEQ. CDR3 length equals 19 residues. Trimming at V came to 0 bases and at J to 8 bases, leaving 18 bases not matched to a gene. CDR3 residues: CASSQDPSGPITSGDIQYF. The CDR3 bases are TGTGCCAGCAGCCAAGACCCTAGCGGGCCCATAACCAGTGGGGACATTCAGTACTTC.

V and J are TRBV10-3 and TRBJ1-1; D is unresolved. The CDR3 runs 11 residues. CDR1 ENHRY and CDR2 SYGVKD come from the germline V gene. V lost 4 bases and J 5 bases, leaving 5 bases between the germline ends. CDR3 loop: CAISGGTEAFF. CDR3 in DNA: TGTGCCATCAGTGGCGGAACTGAAGCTTTCTTT.

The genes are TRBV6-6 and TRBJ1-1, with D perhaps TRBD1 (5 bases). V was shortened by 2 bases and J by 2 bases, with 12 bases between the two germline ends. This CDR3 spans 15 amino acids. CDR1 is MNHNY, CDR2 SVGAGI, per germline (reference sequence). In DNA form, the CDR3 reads TGTGCCAGCAGTTACCGTGCCCAGGGAAACACTGAAGCTTTCTTT. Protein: CASSYRAQGNTEAFF.

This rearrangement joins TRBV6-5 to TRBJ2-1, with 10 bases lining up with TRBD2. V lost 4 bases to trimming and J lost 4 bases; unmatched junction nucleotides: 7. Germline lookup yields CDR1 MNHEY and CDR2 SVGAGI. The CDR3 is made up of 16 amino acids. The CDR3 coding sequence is TGTGCCAGCAGTTCCGCTAGCGGGAGAGGGTACAATGAGCAGTTCTTC. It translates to CASSSASGRGYNEQFF.

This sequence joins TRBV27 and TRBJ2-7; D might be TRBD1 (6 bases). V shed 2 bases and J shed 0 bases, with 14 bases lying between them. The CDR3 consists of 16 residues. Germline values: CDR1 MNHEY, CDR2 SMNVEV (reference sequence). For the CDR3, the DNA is TGTGCCAGCAGTTTAGCAGGACAGTTAGGCTCCTACGAGCAGTACTTC. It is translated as CASSLAGQLGSYEQYF.

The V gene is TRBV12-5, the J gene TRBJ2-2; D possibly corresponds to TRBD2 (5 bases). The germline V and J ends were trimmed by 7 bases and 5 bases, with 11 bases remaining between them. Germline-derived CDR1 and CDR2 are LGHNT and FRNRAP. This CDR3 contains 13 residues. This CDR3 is CASATGNTGELFF. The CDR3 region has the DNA TGTGCTAGTGCCACGGGAAATACCGGGGAGCTGTTTTTT.

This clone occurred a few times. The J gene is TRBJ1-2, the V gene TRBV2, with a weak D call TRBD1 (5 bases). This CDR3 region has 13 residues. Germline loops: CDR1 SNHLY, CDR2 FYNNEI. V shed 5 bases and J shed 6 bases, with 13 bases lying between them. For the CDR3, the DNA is TGTGCCAGCAGTTCCAGGGTTTTAGATGGCTACACCTTC. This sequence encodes CASSSRVLDGYTF.

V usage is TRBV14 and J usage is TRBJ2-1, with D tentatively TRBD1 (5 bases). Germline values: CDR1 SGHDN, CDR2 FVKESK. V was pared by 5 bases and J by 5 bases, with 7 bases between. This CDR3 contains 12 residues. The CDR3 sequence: CASSGHHNEQFF. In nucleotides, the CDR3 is TGTGCCAGCAGCGGACACCACAATGAGCAGTTCTTC.

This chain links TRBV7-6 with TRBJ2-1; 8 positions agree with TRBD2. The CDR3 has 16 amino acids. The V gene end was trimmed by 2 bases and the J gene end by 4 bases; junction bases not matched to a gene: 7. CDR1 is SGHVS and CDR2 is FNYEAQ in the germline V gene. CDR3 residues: CASSLSTSGVYNEQFF. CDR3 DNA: TGTGCCAGCAGCTTAAGTACTAGCGGAGTATACAATGAGCAGTTCTTC. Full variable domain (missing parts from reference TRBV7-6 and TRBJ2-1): GAGVSQSPRYKVTKRGQDVALRCDPISGHVSLYWYRQALGQGPEFLTYFNYEAQQDKSGLPNDRFSAERPEGSISTLTIQRTEQRDSAMYRCASSLSTSGVYNEQFFGPGTRLTVL.

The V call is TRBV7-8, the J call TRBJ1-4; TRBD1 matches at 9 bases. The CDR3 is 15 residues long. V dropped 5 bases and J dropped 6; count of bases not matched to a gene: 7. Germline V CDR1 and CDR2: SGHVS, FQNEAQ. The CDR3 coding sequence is TGTGCCAGCAGCCCCCGGGACAGGGTTGATGAAAAACTGTTTTTT. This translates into CASSPRDRVDEKLFF.

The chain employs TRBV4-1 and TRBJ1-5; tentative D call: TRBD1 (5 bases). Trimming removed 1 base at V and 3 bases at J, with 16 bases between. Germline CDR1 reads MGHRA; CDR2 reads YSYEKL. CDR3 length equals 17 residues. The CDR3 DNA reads TGCGCCAGCAGCCAAGGATGGGGCGACAGAACCAATCAGCCCCAGCATTTT. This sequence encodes CASSQGWGDRTNQPQHF.

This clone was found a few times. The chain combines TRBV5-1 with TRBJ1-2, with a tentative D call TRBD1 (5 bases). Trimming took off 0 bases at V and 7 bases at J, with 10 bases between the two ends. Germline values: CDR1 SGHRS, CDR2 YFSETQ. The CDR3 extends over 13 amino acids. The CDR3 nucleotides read TGCGCCAGCAGCTTGGGCAGGGTCGGTGGCTACACCTTC. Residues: CASSLGRVGGYTF.

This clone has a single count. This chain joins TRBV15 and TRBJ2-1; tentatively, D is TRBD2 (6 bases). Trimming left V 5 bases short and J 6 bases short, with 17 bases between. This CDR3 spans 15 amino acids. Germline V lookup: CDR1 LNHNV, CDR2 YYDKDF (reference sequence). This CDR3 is CATSRGGGTGNEQFF. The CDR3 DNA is TGTGCCACCAGCCGGGGCGGCGGGACGGGCAATGAGCAGTTCTTC.

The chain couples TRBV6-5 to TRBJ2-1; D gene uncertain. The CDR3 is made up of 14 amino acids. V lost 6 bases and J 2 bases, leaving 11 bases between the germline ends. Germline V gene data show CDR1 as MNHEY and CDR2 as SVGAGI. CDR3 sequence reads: CASRSSGTYNEQFF. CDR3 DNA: TGTGCCAGCAGGTCATCTGGCACCTACAATGAGCAGTTCTTC.